Below are 10 T cell receptor beta chains sequenced from a single sample in a study of cytomegalovirus exposure and HLA in healthy donors. Some clones are missing from TCRdb's copy, which holds only in-frame ones; the method was immunoSEQ multiplex PCR. This sample yields some 100,000 clones, of which about 82% are seen a single time; 4.5% to 6% belongs to the top ten. The sequencing sample was made of PBMCs. Source of these receptors: a young man in good health and CMV-seronegative.

This chain uses TRBV30 with TRBJ2-4; D perhaps matches TRBD1 (5 bases). The V and J ends lost 5 bases and 2 bases respectively, with 19 bases between them. The CDR3 extends over 16 amino acids. The germline V gene encodes CDR1 GTSNPN and CDR2 SVGIG (reference sequence). This chain's CDR3 is CAWGAHGLLTKNIQYF. The CDR3 nucleotides read TGTGCCTGGGGGGCTCATGGGTTATTAACCAAAAACATTCAGTACTTC.

V and J are TRBV6-1 and TRBJ1-5, with 7 bases matching TRBD1. This CDR3 contains 18 residues. Trimming at V came to 0 bases and at J to 6 bases, leaving 14 bases not matched to a gene. Germline CDR1 MNHNS, CDR2 SASEGT. CDR3 bases: TGTGCCAGCAGTGAAGCGCGTCAGGGGGGTATAAGAGGTCAGCCCCAGCATTTT. Encoded protein: CASSEARQGGIRGQPQHF.

This clone was recorded a few times. The chain has TRBV5-5 and TRBJ1-2; D unresolved. Germline V CDR1 and CDR2: SGHKS, YYEKEE (reference sequence). The CDR3 extends over 12 amino acids. Trimming left V 2 bases short and J 4 bases short, with 6 bases between. The CDR3 loop is CASSLGLYGYTF. CDR3 nucleotide sequence: TGTGCCAGCAGCTTAGGACTCTATGGCTACACCTTC.

CDR3 nucleotide sequence: TGTGCCAGCAGTGTGGGACAGGGCGACACTGAAGCTTTCTTT. Residues: CASSVGQGDTEAFF. This sequence joins TRBV2 and TRBJ1-1; 9 positions agree with TRBD1. The V segment lost 4 bases and the J segment 3 bases; nucleotides outside the gene matches: 3. Germline V gene sequence: CDR1 SNHLY, CDR2 FYNNEI. The CDR3 is 14 residues long. Looking up the rest from reference TRBV2 and TRBJ1-1 gives the full variable domain: EPEVTQTPSHQVTQMGQEVILRCVPISNHLYFYWYRQILGQKVEFLVSFYNNEISEKSEIFDDQFSVERPDGSNFTLKIRSTKLEDSAMYFCASSVGQGDTEAFFGQGTRLTVV.

This rearrangement joins TRBV4-1 to TRBJ2-2, with D perhaps TRBD2 (5 bases). This CDR3 has 15 amino acids. V dropped 4 bases and J dropped 4 bases, with 13 bases sitting between them. Germline CDR1 MGHRA, CDR2 YSYEKL. The CDR3 loop reads CASSPHPRGTGELFF. For the CDR3, the DNA is TGCGCCAGCAGCCCCCACCCACGGGGCACCGGGGAGCTGTTTTTT.

The CDR3 loop reads CASSQPGTAGELFF. The CDR3 coding sequence is TGTGCCAGCAGCCAACCCGGGACAGCCGGGGAGCTGTTTTTT. The rearrangement uses TRBV4-2 and TRBJ2-2; 7 bases are a match to TRBD1. Per germline, CDR1 LGHNA and CDR2 YNFKEQ. CDR3 length equals 14 residues. J lost 6 bases, V lost 2 bases, and 3 bases had no gene match.

The CDR3 spells CAIFSGPKGETQYF. CDR3 coding DNA: TGTGCCATCTTCTCCGGTCCTAAGGGGGAGACCCAGTACTTC. The V gene is TRBV6-4, the J gene TRBJ2-5; D possibly corresponds to TRBD1 (5 bases). The CDR3 is made up of 14 amino acids. Germline V CDR1 and CDR2: MRHNA, SNTAGT. V lost 10 bases and J lost 5, with 20 bases in between.

This clone appeared a few times. V and J are TRBV30 and TRBJ1-2; weak D call: TRBD1 (6 bases). The CDR3 extends over 14 amino acids. CDR1 and CDR2 from the germline V gene are GTSNPN and SVGIG (reference sequence). V was shortened by 2 bases and J by 2 bases, with 12 bases between the two germline ends. The CDR3 bases are TGTGCCTGGAGTAGGGACACAGTAAACTATGGCTACACCTTC. Translation gives CAWSRDTVNYGYTF.

The J gene is TRBJ2-2, the V gene TRBV30, with 7 bases lining up with TRBD1. After removal of 1 base from V and 3 bases from J, the junction contained 11 bases not matched to a gene. The CDR3 consists of 17 residues. CDR1 and CDR2 (germline): GTSNPN, SVGIG (reference sequence). The CDR3 reads CAWSGGRQGGHTGELFF. The CDR3 DNA follows: TGTGCCTGGAGTGGAGGGAGACAGGGCGGTCACACCGGGGAGCTGTTTTTT. The entire variable domain, with the rest obtained from reference TRBV30 and TRBJ2-2, is as follows: SQTIHQWPATLVQPVGSPLSLECTVEGTSNPNLYWYRQAAGRGLQLLFYSVGIGQISSEVPQNLSASRPQDRQFILSSKKLLLSDSGFYLCAWSGGRQGGHTGELFFGEGSRLTVL.

This clone was seen a few times. The chain couples TRBV7-9 to TRBJ1-1; no reliable D call. This CDR3 is built from 13 residues. Germline lookup yields CDR1 SEHNR and CDR2 FQNEAQ (reference sequence). Trimming pared 5 bases from V and 7 bases from J, leaving 14 bases between. CDR3 region: CASSRSPAGEAFF. The CDR3 nucleotides read TGTGCCAGCAGCCGCTCCCCAGCGGGTGAAGCTTTCTTT.